Below are 18 T cell receptor beta chains sequenced from a single sample in a study of monozygotic twins with inflammatory bowel disease. TCRdb reprocessed the 5' RACE reads and keeps a single row for each CDR3 protein, giving no DNA. The sample totals 350,000 to 400,000 distinct CDR3 sequences. Sequencing was performed on blood. The receptors stem from a human donor with ulcerative colitis or Crohn's disease, or a healthy co-twin of an affected twin (not recorded which).

The chain employs TRBV3-1 and TRBJ1-1. Germline values: CDR1 LGHDT, CDR2 YNNKEL (reference sequence). The CDR3 totals 14 residues. CDR3 residues: CASSQGLTNTEAFF.

J is TRBJ2-7 and V is TRBV29-1; the D call from TCRdb, TRBD1, cannot be confirmed without DNA. The length of the CDR3 is 13 residues. Germline V gene sequence: CDR1 SQVTM, CDR2 ANQGSEA. The CDR3: CSVFDRVDYEQYF.

The chain is built from TRBV12-3 or TRBV12-4 and TRBJ1-1. The CDR3 runs 15 residues. CDR3: CASSLQGGGNTEAFF.

This chain links TRBV19 with TRBJ1-1; TCRdb returns TRBD1, unconfirmable since there is no DNA. The CDR3 is 16 amino acids. The germline CDR1 and CDR2 sequences are LNHDA and SQIVND (reference sequence). CDR3 loop: CASSSRTGGHRSEAFF.

The chain employs TRBV7-6 and TRBJ1-6; with no DNA, the TCRdb D assignment of TRBD1 cannot be verified. The germline gives CDR1 SGHVS, CDR2 FNYEAQ. The CDR3 sequence is 16 residues long. The CDR3 sequence is CASSLGGAPYNSPLHF.

This rearrangement joins TRBV27 to TRBJ2-7; as DNA is missing, the TRBD2 call by TCRdb cannot be tested. CDR1 is MNHEY and CDR2 is SMNVEV in the germline V gene (reference sequence). The length of the CDR3 is 14 residues. The CDR3: CASSSPGLSYEQYF.

The CDR3 spells CASTAGYNEQFF. This chain connects TRBV12-3 or TRBV12-4 to TRBJ2-1; TCRdb's D call of TRBD2 is untestable without DNA. This CDR3 has 12 amino acids.

This chain links TRBV6-2 or TRBV6-3 with TRBJ2-7; TCRdb outputs TRBD1, but without DNA this stays unchecked. The CDR3 runs 17 residues. Per germline, CDR1 MNHEY and CDR2 SVGEGT. CDR3 amino acids: CASSYRPLGGRIYEQYF.

The chain has TRBV5-1 and TRBJ1-2; TCRdb names TRBD1, which stays unverified in the absence of DNA. This CDR3 is built from 16 residues. Looked up from germline, CDR1 is SGHRS and CDR2 is YFSETQ. The CDR3 loop reads CASSSGTLMANYGYTF.

This rearrangement joins TRBV6-4 to TRBJ1-1. The length of the CDR3 is 13 residues. CDR1 and CDR2 from the germline V gene are MRHNA and SNTAGT. The CDR3 protein is CASSDLPYTEAFF.

The rearrangement uses TRBV5-1 and TRBJ1-4; without DNA, the TCRdb call of TRBD1 cannot be checked. The CDR3 consists of 14 residues. The germline V gene encodes CDR1 SGHRS and CDR2 YFSETQ. The CDR3 sequence: CASSLVGANEKLFF.

The gene calls are TRBV7-8 and TRBJ1-5; TCRdb names TRBD1, which stays unverified in the absence of DNA. Germline values: CDR1 SGHVS, CDR2 FQNEAQ. This CDR3 comprises 14 residues. CDR3 sequence reads: CASSLGQGVQPQHF.

This chain joins TRBV24-1 and TRBJ1-1; absent DNA, TCRdb's TRBD1 call cannot be checked. CDR3 length: 13 amino acids. Germline values: CDR1 KGHDR, CDR2 SFDVKD. This chain's CDR3 is CATSVGQGTEAFF.

The V gene is TRBV11-2, the J gene TRBJ2-4; TCRdb picks TRBD1, but there is no DNA to check that call. The CDR3 contains 18 residues. Per germline, CDR1 SGHAT and CDR2 FQNNGV. CDR3 in amino acids: CASSWGTEWGEAKNIQYF.

The rearrangement links TRBV24-1 to TRBJ2-2; the D call from TCRdb, TRBD1, cannot be confirmed without DNA. Germline loops: CDR1 KGHDR, CDR2 SFDVKD. The CDR3 totals 17 residues. The CDR3 sequence is CATSDLGQGAYTGELFF.

V and J are TRBV6-2 or TRBV6-3 and TRBJ2-7; no DNA is available, so the TRBD1 call from TCRdb remains unchecked. CDR3 size: 14 residues. Per germline, CDR1 MNHEY and CDR2 SVGEGT. CDR3 region: CASSYIRDRGEQYF.

The chain uses TRBV5-1 and TRBJ1-5; TCRdb designates TRBD1, a call that cannot be tested without DNA. There are 17 residues in the CDR3. Germline loops: CDR1 SGHRS, CDR2 YFSETQ. CDR3 sequence reads: CASSPGTDSLNNQPQHF.

CDR3 sequence reads: CASSPSAYGTGEDGYTF. J is TRBJ1-2 and V is TRBV27; TCRdb's assignment of TRBD1 cannot be checked, as there is no DNA. The germline V gene encodes CDR1 MNHEY and CDR2 SMNVEV (reference sequence). CDR3 length: 17 amino acids.